One sample yielded the 2 T cell receptor beta chains listed below, sequenced in a study of blood T cell repertoires in COVID-19 (dated by TCRdb to the early 2020s). Libraries came from the immunoSEQ multiplex PCR assay. As stored in TCRdb, this immuneACCESS dataset retains in-frame rearrangements with V and J assigned. A fraction of the clones does not appear; measured against another copy, unresolved V genes explain less than half of the discrepancy, and the remainder lacks a known reason. In this sample the table shows 360,000 or so clones, around 90% of which occur a single time. The ten top clones hold 3% to 4% of the sample. Sequencing input: peripheral blood. These receptors came from a woman aged 55-70 years with COVID-19, enrolled during active disease.

The genes are TRBV18 and TRBJ1-1; D call uncertain. This CDR3 is 15 amino acids long. V was shortened by 2 bases and J by 0 bases, with 10 bases between the two germline ends. Germline CDR1 and CDR2: KGHSH and LQKENI. The CDR3 sequence is CASSPDSNMNTEAFF. The CDR3 DNA sequence: TGTGCCAGCTCACCAGATAGCAACATGAACACTGAAGCTTTCTTT.

This clone has more than one count but fewer than ten. V and J are TRBV19 and TRBJ1-1; 7 bases match TRBD1. In germline, CDR1 is LNHDA, CDR2 SQIVND (reference sequence). V shed 1 base and J 1 base; nucleotides not matched to a gene: 3. The CDR3 covers 15 residues. Here the CDR3 reads CASSIGAGGNTEAFF. The CDR3, as DNA: TGTGCCAGTAGTATAGGAGCAGGGGGGAACACTGAAGCTTTCTTT.